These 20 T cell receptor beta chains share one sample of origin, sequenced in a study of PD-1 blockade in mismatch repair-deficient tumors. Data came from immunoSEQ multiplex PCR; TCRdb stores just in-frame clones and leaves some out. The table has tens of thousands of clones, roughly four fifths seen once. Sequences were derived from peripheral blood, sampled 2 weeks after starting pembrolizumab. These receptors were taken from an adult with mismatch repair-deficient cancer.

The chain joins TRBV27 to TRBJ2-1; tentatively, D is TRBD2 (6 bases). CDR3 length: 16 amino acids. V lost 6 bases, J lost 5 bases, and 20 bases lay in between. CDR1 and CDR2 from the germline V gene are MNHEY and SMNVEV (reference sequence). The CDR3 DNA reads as TGTGCCAGCAGCAAATCGGGAGACCCTCCGCACAATGAGCAGTTCTTC. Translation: CASSKSGDPPHNEQFF.

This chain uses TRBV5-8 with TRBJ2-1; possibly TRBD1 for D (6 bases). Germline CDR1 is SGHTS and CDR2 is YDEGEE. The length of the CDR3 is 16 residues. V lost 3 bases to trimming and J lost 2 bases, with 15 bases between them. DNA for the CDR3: TGTGCCAGCAGCTGGGGGACATCCGGGCCCTACAATGAGCAGTTCTTC. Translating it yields CASSWGTSGPYNEQFF.

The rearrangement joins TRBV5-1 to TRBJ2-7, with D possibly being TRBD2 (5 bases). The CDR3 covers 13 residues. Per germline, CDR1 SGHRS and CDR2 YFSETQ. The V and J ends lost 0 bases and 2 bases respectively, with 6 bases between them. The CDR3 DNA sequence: TGCGCCAGCAGCTTGGCGGGAACCTACGAGCAGTACTTC. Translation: CASSLAGTYEQYF.

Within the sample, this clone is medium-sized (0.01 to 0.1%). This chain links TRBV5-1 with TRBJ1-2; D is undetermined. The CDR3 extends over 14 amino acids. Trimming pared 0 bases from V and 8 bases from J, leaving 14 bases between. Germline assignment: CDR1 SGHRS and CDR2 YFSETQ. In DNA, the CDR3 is TGCGCCAGCAGCTTGGAGAGGCCCAGAGGAGGCTACACCTTC. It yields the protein CASSLERPRGGYTF.

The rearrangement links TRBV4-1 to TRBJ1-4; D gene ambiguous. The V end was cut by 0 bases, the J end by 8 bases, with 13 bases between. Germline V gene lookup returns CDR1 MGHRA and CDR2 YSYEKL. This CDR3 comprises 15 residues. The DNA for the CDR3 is TGCGCCAGCAGCCAAGATGACCGGGTAGGAGAAAAACTGTTTTTT. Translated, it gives CASSQDDRVGEKLFF.

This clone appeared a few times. The DNA of the CDR3 is TGTGCCAGCACCCTTAGCTCCGGCGTAGGGTATTACGAGCAGTACTTC. Translated, it gives CASTLSSGVGYYEQYF. This chain uses TRBV5-5 with TRBJ2-7; D ambiguous. V lost 6 bases, J lost 4 bases, and 23 bases lay in between. The CDR3 contains 16 residues. Germline loops: CDR1 SGHKS, CDR2 YYEKEE (reference sequence).

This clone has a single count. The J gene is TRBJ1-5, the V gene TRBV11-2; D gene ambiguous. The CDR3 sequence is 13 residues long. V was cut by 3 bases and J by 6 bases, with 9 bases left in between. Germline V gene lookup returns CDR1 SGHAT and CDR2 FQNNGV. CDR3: CASSLEVTQPQHF. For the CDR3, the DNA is TGTGCCAGCAGCTTGGAGGTGACTCAGCCCCAGCATTTT. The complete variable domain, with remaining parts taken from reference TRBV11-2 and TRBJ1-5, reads EAGVAQSPRYKIIEKRQSVAFWCNPISGHATLYWYQQILGQGPKLLIQFQNNGVVDDSQLPKDRFSAERLKGVDSTLKIQPAKLEDSAVYLCASSLEVTQPQHFGDGTRLSIL.

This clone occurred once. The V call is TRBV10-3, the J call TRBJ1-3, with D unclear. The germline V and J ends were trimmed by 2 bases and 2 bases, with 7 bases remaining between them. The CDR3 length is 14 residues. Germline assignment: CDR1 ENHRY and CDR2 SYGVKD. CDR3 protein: CAISEAVAGNTIYF. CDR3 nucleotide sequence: TGTGCCATCAGTGAGGCGGTGGCTGGAAACACCATATATTTT.

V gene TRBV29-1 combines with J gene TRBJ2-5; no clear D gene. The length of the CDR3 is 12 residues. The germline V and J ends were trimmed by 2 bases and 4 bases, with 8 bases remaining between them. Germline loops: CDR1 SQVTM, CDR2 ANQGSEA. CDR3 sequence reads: CSVEPGAETQYF. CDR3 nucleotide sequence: TGCAGCGTTGAACCCGGAGCAGAGACCCAGTACTTC.

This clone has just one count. The CDR3 region is CASSLRGANYEQYF. As DNA, the CDR3 is TGTGCCAGCAGTTTAAGAGGGGCTAACTACGAGCAGTACTTC. The rearrangement joins TRBV28 to TRBJ2-7, with D perhaps assigned TRBD1 or TRBD2 (5 bases each). Trimming pared 2 bases from V and 3 bases from J, leaving 11 bases between. The CDR3 consists of 14 residues. The germline V gene has CDR1 MDHEN and CDR2 SYDVKM.

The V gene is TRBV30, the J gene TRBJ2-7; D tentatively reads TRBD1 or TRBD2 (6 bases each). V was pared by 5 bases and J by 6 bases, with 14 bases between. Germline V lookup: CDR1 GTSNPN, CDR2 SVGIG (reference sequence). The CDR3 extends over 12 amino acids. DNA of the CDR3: TGTGCCTGGGGCCTGGGGGGCTTCGAGCAGTACTTC. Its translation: CAWGLGGFEQYF.

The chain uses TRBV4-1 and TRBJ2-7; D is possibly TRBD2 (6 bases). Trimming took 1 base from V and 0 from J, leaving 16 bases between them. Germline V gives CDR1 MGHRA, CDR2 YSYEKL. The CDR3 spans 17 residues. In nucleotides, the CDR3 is TGCGCCAGCAGCCAAGGAAATGGACTGGGACTCTCCTACGAGCAGTACTTC. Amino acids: CASSQGNGLGLSYEQYF.

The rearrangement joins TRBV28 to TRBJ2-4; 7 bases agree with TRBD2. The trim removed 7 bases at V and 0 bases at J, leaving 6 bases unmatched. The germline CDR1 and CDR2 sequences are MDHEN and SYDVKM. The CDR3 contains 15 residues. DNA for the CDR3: TGTGCCAGCAATCGGGGGGTCCTAGCCAAAAACATTCAGTACTTC. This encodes CASNRGVLAKNIQYF.

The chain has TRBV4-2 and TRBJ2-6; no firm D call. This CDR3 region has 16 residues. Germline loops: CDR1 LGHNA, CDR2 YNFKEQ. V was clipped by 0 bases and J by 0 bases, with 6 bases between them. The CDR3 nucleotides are TGTGCCAGCAGCCAAGATGGGTACTCTGGGGCCAACGTCCTGACTTTC. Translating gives CASSQDGYSGANVLTF.

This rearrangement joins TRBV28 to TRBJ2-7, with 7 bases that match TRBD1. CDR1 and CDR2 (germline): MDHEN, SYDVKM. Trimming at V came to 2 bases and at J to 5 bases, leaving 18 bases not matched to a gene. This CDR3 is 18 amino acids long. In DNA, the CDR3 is TGTGCCAGCAGTTTACGGGACAGTGGCGTTTTTGGAGTCCACGAGCAGTACTTC. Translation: CASSLRDSGVFGVHEQYF.

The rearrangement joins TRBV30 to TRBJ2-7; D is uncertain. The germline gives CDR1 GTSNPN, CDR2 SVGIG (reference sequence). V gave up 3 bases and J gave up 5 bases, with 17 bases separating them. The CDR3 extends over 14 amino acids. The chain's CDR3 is CAWSGGLSSHEQYF. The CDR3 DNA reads TGTGCCTGGAGCGGCGGTCTATCGAGCCACGAGCAGTACTTC.

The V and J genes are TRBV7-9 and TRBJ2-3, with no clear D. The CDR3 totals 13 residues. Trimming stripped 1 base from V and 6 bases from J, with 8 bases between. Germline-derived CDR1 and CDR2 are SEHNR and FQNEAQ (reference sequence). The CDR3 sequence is CASSLGRWDTQYF. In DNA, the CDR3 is TGTGCCAGCAGCTTAGGAAGGTGGGATACGCAGTATTTT.

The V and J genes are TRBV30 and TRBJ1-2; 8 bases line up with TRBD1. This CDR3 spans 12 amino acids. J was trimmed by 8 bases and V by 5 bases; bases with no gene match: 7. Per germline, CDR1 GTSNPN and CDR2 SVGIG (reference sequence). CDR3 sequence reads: CAWGDRRDGYTF. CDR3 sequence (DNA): TGTGCCTGGGGGGACAGGAGGGACGGCTACACCTTC.

CDR3 region: CASSFQGPEAFF. The CDR3 bases are TGTGCCAGCAGCTTCCAGGGCCCTGAAGCTTTCTTT. The chain links TRBV7-9 to TRBJ1-1; D perhaps matches TRBD1 (5 bases). The length of the CDR3 is 12 residues. Trimming removed 3 bases from V and 6 bases from J, with 8 bases in between. CDR1 SEHNR and CDR2 FQNEAQ come from the germline V gene (reference sequence).

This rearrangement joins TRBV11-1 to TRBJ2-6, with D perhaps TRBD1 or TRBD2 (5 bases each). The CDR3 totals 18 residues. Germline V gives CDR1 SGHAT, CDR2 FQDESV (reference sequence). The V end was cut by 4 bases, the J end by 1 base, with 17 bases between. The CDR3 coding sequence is TGTGCCAGCAGCTATCAGGGAACCCGAGGGTCTGGGGCCAACGTCCTGACTTTC. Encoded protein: CASSYQGTRGSGANVLTF.